These 14 T cell receptor beta chains came from one sample sequenced in a study of blood T cells in healthy people across ages (dated by TCRdb to the mid-2010s). The library was built by means of 5' RACE. The sequencing machine was an Illumina HiSeq 2500. A second roughly 7 to 11 cycle PCR used a sample-barcoded 5' primer and a J-beta primer mix. TCRdb's own reprocessing of the public reads used fastp at Q25 and MiXCR and kept productive beta chains. All rows with the same CDR3 protein become a single entry with the most common DNA and genes. The sample yields about a million distinct CDR3 sequences; about 44% were counted once. The top ten constitute 10% to 15% of the sample. Sequenced: blood. Receptors originate from a man aged 30 to 45 in good health.

CDR3 protein: CASTDPGGSYNEQFF. The CDR3 nucleotides read TGTGCCAGCACCGACCCAGGGGGCTCCTACAATGAGCAGTTCTTC. V gene TRBV27 combines with J gene TRBJ2-1; 7 bases fit TRBD1. V lost 7 bases and J lost 0; bases outside the gene matches: 6. Germline-derived CDR1 and CDR2 are MNHEY and SMNVEV (reference sequence). This CDR3 contains 15 residues.

The V gene is TRBV29-1, the J gene TRBJ2-7, with 10 bases identical to TRBD1. With V trimmed by 7 bases and J by 4 bases, 7 bases remained unmatched. Germline CDR1 SQVTM, CDR2 ANQGSEA. This CDR3 region has 13 residues. CDR3 coding DNA: TGCAGCGCTGGACAGGGGGAAGAGTACGAGCAGTACTTC. The encoded protein is CSAGQGEEYEQYF.

The chain uses TRBV5-1 and TRBJ2-4; 8 bases agree with TRBD1. The J call may be in error: the DNA end matches TRBJ2-7 better. The CDR3 has 14 amino acids. CDR1 and CDR2 from the germline V gene are SGHRS and YFSETQ. CDR3 region: CASSLGQGYHEQYF. CDR3 nucleotides: TGCGCCAGCAGCTTGGGACAGGGGTACCACGAGCAGTACTTC.

The rearrangement links TRBV5-1 to TRBJ1-1; 8 bases agree with TRBD1. The CDR3 covers 15 residues. The V gene's germline CDR1 is SGHRS and CDR2 YFSETQ. V was pared by 0 bases and J by 7 bases, with 8 bases of the junction left unmatched. CDR3 coding DNA: TGCGCCAGCAGCTTGGGGCAGGGGGCGCGCGGTGAAGCTTTCTTT. Residues: CASSLGQGARGEAFF.

The chain's CDR3 is CASSPDRGQGYTF. The CDR3 region has the DNA TGTGCCAGCAGCCCGGACAGGGGGCAAGGCTACACCTTC. The rearrangement uses TRBV7-2 and TRBJ1-2; 11 bases line up with TRBD1. Looked up from germline, CDR1 is SGHTA and CDR2 is FQGNSA. V lost 5 bases to trimming and J lost 8 bases; unmatched junction nucleotides: 4. The CDR3 runs 13 residues. Full variable domain (missing parts from reference TRBV7-2 and TRBJ1-2): GAGVSQSPSNKVTEKGKDVELRCDPISGHTALYWYRQSLGQGLEFLIYFQGNSAPDKSGLPSDRFSAERTGGSVSTLTIQRTQQEDSAVYLCASSPDRGQGYTFGSGTRLTVV.

The J gene is TRBJ2-4, the V gene TRBV5-6; no clear D gene. Gene TRBJ2-7 matches the end of the DNA better, so the J call may be wrong. CDR1 and CDR2 (germline): SGHDT, YYEEEE. CDR3 size: 12 residues. In DNA, the CDR3 is TGTGCCAGCAGCCATTTAGCCTACGAGCAGTACTTC. Protein product: CASSHLAYEQYF.

In regard to this clonotype: The junction shows a germline mismatch at one end, possibly a read error. The chain joins TRBV5-1 to TRBJ1-2; TRBD1 matches 8 bases. Looked up from germline, CDR1 is SGHRS and CDR2 is YFSETQ. CDR3 length equals 15 residues. DNA of the CDR3: TGCGCCAGCAGGGACAGGGCAGGGGGTAACTATGGCCACACCTTC. It translates to CASRDRAGGNYGHTF.

The gene calls are TRBV5-1 and TRBJ1-4; TRBD1 matches at 7 bases. The CDR3 spans 15 residues. V was pared by 4 bases and J by 3 bases, with 6 bases of the junction left unmatched. Germline V gene sequence: CDR1 SGHRS, CDR2 YFSETQ. CDR3 loop: CASSLGTVANEKLFF. DNA of the CDR3: TGCGCCAGCAGCCTGGGGACAGTCGCTAATGAAAAACTGTTTTTT.

This clonotype was recorded many times. The CDR3 nucleotides read TGTGCCAGCAGTTTAGGCGACAGGGACGATTCACCCCTCCACTTT. Protein sequence: CASSLGDRDDSPLHF. The genes are TRBV28 and TRBJ1-6, with 7 positions matching TRBD1. The junction had 6 bases not matched to a gene; V was cut back by 2 bases and J by 8 bases. This CDR3 comprises 15 residues. From germline, CDR1 is MDHEN and CDR2 SYDVKM.

The chain uses TRBV6-2 or TRBV6-3 and TRBJ2-1; D perhaps matches TRBD2 (6 bases). The germline V and J ends were trimmed by 0 bases and 1 base, with 10 bases remaining between them. The CDR3 is 16 amino acids. Germline V lookup: CDR1 MNHEY, CDR2 SVGEGT. The CDR3: CASSYSFSGSYNEQFF. CDR3 coding DNA: TGTGCCAGCAGTTACTCATTCAGCGGGTCCTACAATGAGCAGTTCTTC.

There are a few counts of this clonotype. V gene TRBV7-2 combines with J gene TRBJ2-1, with D possibly TRBD2 on 6 matching bases. The germline CDR1 and CDR2 sequences are SGHTA and FQGNSA. The CDR3 sequence is 15 residues long. The V end lost 1 base, the J end lost 8 bases, and 15 bases lay between the germline ends. This CDR3 is CASSLGGLHRDEQFF. The CDR3 DNA follows: TGTGCCAGCAGCTTAGGTGGACTACATAGGGATGAGCAGTTCTTC.

The chain is built from TRBV2 and TRBJ2-5, with 7 bases aligning to TRBD1. The CDR3 runs 15 residues. Germline values: CDR1 SNHLY, CDR2 FYNNEI. Losses at the gene ends were 5 bases for V and 1 base for J; bases not matched to a gene: 7. CDR3 residues: CASSLDRTSQETQYF. The CDR3 coding sequence is TGTGCCAGCAGTTTGGACAGGACCTCCCAAGAGACCCAGTACTTC.

There are many counts of this clonotype. The V call is TRBV7-9, the J call TRBJ2-3, with D possibly matching TRBD2 (5 bases). The length of the CDR3 is 15 residues. Germline loops: CDR1 SEHNR, CDR2 FQNEAQ (reference sequence). V gave up 8 bases and J gave up 3 bases, with 18 bases separating them. The CDR3 bases are TGTGCCAGCCTGGAAAGGGCTAGCCCAACAGATACGCAGTATTTT. This gives the protein CASLERASPTDTQYF.

The chain joins TRBV5-6 to TRBJ2-5; tentatively, D is TRBD2 (5 bases). The CDR3 spans 13 residues. Trimming shortened V by 0 bases and J by 9 bases, and 12 bases separated the two germline ends. From germline, CDR1 is SGHDT and CDR2 YYEEEE. The CDR3 protein is CASSLVGLASQYF. CDR3 in DNA: TGTGCCAGCAGCTTGGTTGGACTCGCGTCCCAGTACTTC.